What follows are 10 T cell receptor beta chains derived from one specimen sequenced in a study of CD8 T cells in ankylosing spondylitis. TCRdb re-derived calls from the 5' RACE reads in MiXCR, one entry per CDR3 protein. In the table there are under 450,000 distinct CDR3 sequences, roughly 15% of which are singletons. These receptors are not linked to any known antigen. Study-wide findings and caveats: Typical of ankylosing spondylitis blood, it appeared, was a TCR beta motif of eight highly homologous variants.

The sequenced sample was blood, either unsorted or a sorted T cell fraction (not recorded which). The receptors shown here come from a male donor with ankylosing spondylitis.

This chain uses TRBV3-1 with TRBJ2-2; TRBD2 might be the D (6 bases). This CDR3 region has 16 residues. Trimming left V 0 bases short and J 5 bases short, with 13 bases between. CDR1 is LGHDT, CDR2 YNNKEL, per germline (reference sequence). The CDR3 sequence: CASSQDLGGRTGELFF. The DNA for the CDR3 is TGTGCCAGCAGCCAAGATCTGGGGGGTAGGACCGGGGAGCTGTTTTTT. The entire variable domain, with the rest obtained from reference TRBV3-1 and TRBJ2-2, is as follows: DTAVSQTPKYLVTQMGNDKSIKCEQNLGHDTMYWYKQDSKKFLKIMFSYNNKELIINETVPNRFSPKSPDKAHLNLHINSLELGDSAVYFCASSQDLGGRTGELFFGEGSRLTVL.

V and J are TRBV12-3 or TRBV12-4 and TRBJ2-4; D call uncertain. The CDR3 contains 12 residues. Trimming cost V 5 bases and J 9 bases, with 11 bases left between them. Here the CDR3 reads CASSPHVGIQYF. CDR3 bases: TGTGCCAGCAGTCCCCATGTCGGCATTCAGTACTTC.

A few counts support this clonotype. The gene calls are TRBV6-1 and TRBJ2-1; D perhaps matches TRBD2 (7 bases). The V end was cut by 5 bases, the J end by 2 bases, with 13 bases between. From germline, CDR1 is MNHNS and CDR2 SASEGT. This CDR3 is built from 15 residues. The CDR3 DNA sequence: TGTGCCAGCAGTATAGGGGGAGGGCCCTACAATGAGCAGTTCTTC. Its protein is CASSIGGGPYNEQFF.

The table lists this clonotype with many counts. The rearrangement uses TRBV29-1 and TRBJ2-1; tentatively, D is TRBD1 (5 bases). Germline V gives CDR1 SQVTM, CDR2 ANQGSEA. CDR3 length: 14 amino acids. V lost 6 bases, J lost 2 bases, and 14 bases lay in between. This CDR3 is CSVDKDKTYNEQFF. The CDR3, as DNA: TGCAGCGTCGATAAGGACAAAACCTACAATGAGCAGTTCTTC.

The rearrangement joins TRBV6-5 to TRBJ2-1; D unresolved. Germline V gene lookup returns CDR1 MNHEY and CDR2 SVGAGI. There are 16 residues in the CDR3. Trimming took off 0 bases at V and 3 bases at J, with 12 bases between the two ends. This CDR3 is CASSYSLVAHYNEQFF. CDR3 DNA: TGTGCCAGCAGTTACTCTTTGGTAGCCCACTACAATGAGCAGTTCTTC.

This clonotype was observed at least ten times. V gene TRBV20-1 combines with J gene TRBJ1-1; D unclear. Trimming cost V 6 bases and J 1 base, with 12 bases left between them. The CDR3 is made up of 13 amino acids. Germline CDR1 DFQATT, CDR2 SNEGSKA (reference sequence). Written as DNA, the CDR3 is TGCAGTGCGCGCCCAGATGGGAACACTGAAGCTTTCTTT. Its protein is CSARPDGNTEAFF.

This clonotype was picked up many times. The V and J genes are TRBV7-2 and TRBJ2-1; either TRBD1 or TRBD2 may fit D (7 bases each). The CDR3 covers 15 residues. Germline CDR1 SGHTA, CDR2 FQGNSA. The V end was cut by 3 bases, the J end by 4 bases, with 13 bases between. CDR3 in DNA: TGTGCCAGCAGCTTGGGAGGGGGCGGGTACAATGAGCAGTTCTTC. Translation: CASSLGGGGYNEQFF. The variable domain in full, completed from reference TRBV7-2 and TRBJ2-1, reads GAGVSQSPSNKVTEKGKDVELRCDPISGHTALYWYRQSLGQGLEFLIYFQGNSAPDKSGLPSDRFSAERTGGSVSTLTIQRTQQEDSAVYLCASSLGGGGYNEQFFGPGTRLTVL.

The genes are TRBV20-1 and TRBJ2-7; possibly TRBD1 for D (5 bases). The ends were cut back, 4 bases at V and 0 bases at J, with 16 bases in the middle. The length of the CDR3 is 15 residues. Per germline, CDR1 DFQATT and CDR2 SNEGSKA (reference sequence). The CDR3: CSAKGVSVLSYEQYF. CDR3 sequence (DNA): TGCAGTGCTAAAGGGGTCAGCGTACTCTCCTACGAGCAGTACTTC.

The chain links TRBV7-2 to TRBJ1-2; 7 bases fit TRBD1. CDR1 and CDR2 from the germline V gene are SGHTA and FQGNSA. The CDR3 contains 14 residues. V gave up 3 bases and J gave up 6 bases; unmatched junction bases: 7. This chain's CDR3 is CASSFIWDSHGYTF. The CDR3 DNA reads TGTGCCAGCAGCTTCATTTGGGACAGCCATGGCTACACCTTC.

The rearrangement links TRBV2 to TRBJ2-3; 11 nucleotides line up with TRBD2. V dropped 4 bases and J dropped 6; count of bases not matched to a gene: 6. The CDR3 spans 15 residues. Per germline, CDR1 SNHLY and CDR2 FYNNEI. CDR3 sequence reads: CASSAGLADKDTQYF. The DNA for the CDR3 is TGTGCCAGCAGTGCGGGACTAGCGGATAAGGATACGCAGTATTTT.